The present entry profiles one TCR beta chain with its context. This specimen comes from a study of control samples from healthy donors and cancer patients. In germline, CDR1 is SNHLY, CDR2 FYNNEI. V was pared by 7 bases and J by 4 bases, with 11 bases between. The CDR3 has 13 residues. TCRdb keeps only in-frame clones here, not all; method: immunoSEQ multiplex PCR. The table has tens of thousands of clones, around 91% seen once. The sequencing sample was made of blood. This sequence originates from a young man in good health. The rearrangement uses TRBV2 and TRBJ1-5, with D perhaps TRBD1 (5 bases). For the CDR3, the DNA is TGTGCCAGCACTGGGGCGGGAAATCAGCCCCAGCATTTT. Translating it yields CASTGAGNQPQHF.